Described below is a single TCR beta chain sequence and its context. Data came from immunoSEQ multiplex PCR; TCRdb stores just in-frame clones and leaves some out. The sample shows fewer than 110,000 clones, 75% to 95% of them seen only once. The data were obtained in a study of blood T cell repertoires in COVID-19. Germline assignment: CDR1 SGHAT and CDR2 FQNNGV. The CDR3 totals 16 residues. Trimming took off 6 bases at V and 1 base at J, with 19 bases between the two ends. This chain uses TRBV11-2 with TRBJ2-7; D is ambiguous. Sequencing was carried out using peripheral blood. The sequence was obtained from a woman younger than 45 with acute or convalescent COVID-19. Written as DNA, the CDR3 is TGTGCCAGCAGAACACTGAGTGGGCCTTATTCCTACGAGCAGTACTTC. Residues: CASRTLSGPYSYEQYF.